Listed here are 9 T cell receptor beta chains from one sample, sequenced in a study of Graves' ophthalmopathy and Graves' hyperthyroidism. From RNA, the CDR3 regions of TCR beta chains were amplified and sequenced. HTBI primers were employed in first-round RT-PCR, then a second-round multiplex PCR followed. TCRdb re-analysed the multiplex PCR reads in MiXCR, keeping a single row per CDR3 protein. The data contain about 1.2 million distinct CDR3 sequences, about 40% of them singletons. The material sequenced was peripheral blood or thyroid tissue (not recorded which). Every receptor here comes from an adult man with Graves' hyperthyroidism.

J is TRBJ1-2 and V is TRBV11-2; possibly TRBD1 for D (5 bases). V was trimmed by 0 bases and J by 4 bases, leaving 12 bases between them. This CDR3 is built from 15 residues. Germline assignment: CDR1 SGHAT and CDR2 FQNNGV. The DNA of the CDR3 is TGTGCCAGCAGCTTAGATTCAGGGCGTCCCTATGGCTACACCTTC. It specifies CASSLDSGRPYGYTF.

This clonotype has a single count. At one end the junction does not follow the germline gene, possibly because of a read error. The V and J genes are TRBV12-3 or TRBV12-4 and TRBJ2-6; D is possibly TRBD1 (5 bases). The CDR3 is made up of 15 amino acids. CDR3 protein: CASSPTSSGANVMTF. The CDR3 nucleotides read TGTGCCAGCAGTCCGACATCATCTGGGGCCAACGTCATGACTTTC.

In its sample, this clonotype was seen a few times. The CDR3 region is CASSARDQFKETQYF. CDR3 bases: TGTGCCAGCAGCGCCCGGGACCAATTTAAAGAGACCCAGTACTTC. The chain links TRBV9 to TRBJ2-5, with D perhaps being TRBD1 or TRBD2 (5 bases each). This CDR3 has 15 residues. The germline V gene encodes CDR1 SGDLS and CDR2 YYNGEE. Trimming took off 3 bases at V and 3 bases at J, with 15 bases between the two ends. Complete variable domain (other parts from reference TRBV9 and TRBJ2-5): DSGVTQTPKHLITATGQRVTLRCSPRSGDLSVYWYQQSLDQGLQFLIQYYNGEERAKGNILERFSAQQFPDLHSELNLSSLELGDSALYFCASSARDQFKETQYFGPGTRLLVL.

This clonotype was observed a handful of times. The V and J genes are TRBV6-2 or TRBV6-3 and TRBJ1-1; D may be TRBD1 (5 bases). V was trimmed by 4 bases and J by 4 bases, leaving 13 bases between them. The length of the CDR3 is 14 residues. The germline V gene has CDR1 MNHEY and CDR2 SVGEGT. CDR3 sequence reads: CASSSARVSTEAFF. The CDR3 region has the DNA TGTGCCAGCAGTTCCGCCAGGGTGAGCACTGAAGCTTTCTTT.

This clonotype was seen more than once but under ten times. This may be a read error: a much more frequent sequence differs by one nucleotide. This sequence joins TRBV6-2 or TRBV6-3 and TRBJ1-4; weak D call: TRBD1 (5 bases). CDR3 length equals 14 residues. Germline-derived CDR1 and CDR2 are MNHEY and SVGEGT. This CDR3 reads CAISGGSANEKLFF. The CDR3 DNA follows: TGTGCCATCAGTGGGGGGTCGGCTAATGAAAAACTGTTTTTT.

This clonotype was recorded many times. The chain couples TRBV10-3 to TRBJ2-2; 12 bases line up with TRBD2. Germline assignment: CDR1 ENHRY and CDR2 SYGVKD. V shed 6 bases and J 1 base; nucleotides not matched to a gene: 3. This CDR3 has 16 residues. The CDR3 reads CAIRPGLAGNTGELFF. CDR3 nucleotide sequence: TGTGCCATCAGACCGGGACTAGCGGGGAACACCGGGGAGCTGTTTTTT.

The V gene is TRBV2, the J gene TRBJ2-5; possible D gene TRBD1, 5 bases. Germline-derived CDR1 and CDR2 are SNHLY and FYNNEI. Trimming stripped 9 bases from V and 4 bases from J, with 12 bases between. This CDR3 is built from 12 residues. As DNA, the CDR3 is TGTGCCAGTAACCAGGGCTTAGAGACCCAGTACTTC. Its protein product is CASNQGLETQYF.

The sample holds many counts of this clonotype. The chain uses TRBV11-2 and TRBJ2-2; D ambiguous. The V end was cut by 0 bases, the J end by 3 bases, with 5 bases between. This CDR3 region has 14 residues. Germline lookup yields CDR1 SGHAT and CDR2 FQNNGV. The CDR3 region is CASSLETHTGELFF. The CDR3 DNA follows: TGTGCCAGCAGCTTAGAGACTCACACCGGGGAGCTGTTTTTT.

This rearrangement joins TRBV7-8 to TRBJ2-3; 7 bases fit TRBD1. The CDR3 covers 16 residues. Germline V gene lookup returns CDR1 SGHVS and CDR2 FQNEAQ. Trimming removed 1 base from V and 1 base from J; junction bases left unmatched: 5. The CDR3 nucleotides are TGTGCCAGCAGCTTAGTGGAAGACAGGGGCACAGATACGCAGTATTTT. Translated: CASSLVEDRGTDTQYF.